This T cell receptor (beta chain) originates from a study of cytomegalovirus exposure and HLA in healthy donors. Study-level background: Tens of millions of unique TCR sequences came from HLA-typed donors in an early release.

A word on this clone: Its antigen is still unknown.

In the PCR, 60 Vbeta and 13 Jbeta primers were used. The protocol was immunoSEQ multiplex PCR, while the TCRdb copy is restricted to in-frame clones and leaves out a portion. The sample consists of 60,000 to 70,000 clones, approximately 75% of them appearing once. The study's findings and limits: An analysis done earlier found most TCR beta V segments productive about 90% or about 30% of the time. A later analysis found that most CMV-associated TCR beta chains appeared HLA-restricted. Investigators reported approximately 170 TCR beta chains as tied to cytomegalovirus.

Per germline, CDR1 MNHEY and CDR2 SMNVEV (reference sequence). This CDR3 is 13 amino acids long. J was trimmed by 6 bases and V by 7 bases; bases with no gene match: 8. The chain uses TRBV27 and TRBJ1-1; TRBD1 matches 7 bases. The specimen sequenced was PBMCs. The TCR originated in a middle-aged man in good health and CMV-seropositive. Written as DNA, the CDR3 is TGTGCCAGCAAAAACAGGGGAGACCCTGAAGCTTTCTTT. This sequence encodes CASKNRGDPEAFF.